This TCR beta chain was profiled in a study of PD-1 blockade in classical Hodgkin lymphoma. Whole-study context: Every 2 weeks, patients had 3 mg/kg nivolumab intravenously.

Some clones are missing from TCRdb's copy, which holds only in-frame ones; the method was immunoSEQ multiplex PCR. The data show tens of thousands of clones, about 88% seen once. This clone was seen a single time. Relapse after autologous stem cell transplantation occurred in every patient, and brentuximab vedotin exposure varied. This CDR3 spans 15 amino acids. Germline CDR1 and CDR2: MNHEY and SMNVEV (reference sequence). J was trimmed by 4 bases and V by 6 bases; bases with no gene match: 7. V usage is TRBV27 and J usage is TRBJ2-1; 9 bases align to TRBD1. Source: peripheral blood mononuclear cells (PBMCs), taken before the second cycle of nivolumab. The TCR originated in a human donor with classical Hodgkin lymphoma. CDR3 sequence: CASRKGTGSYNEQFF. The CDR3 DNA reads as TGTGCCAGCAGGAAAGGGACAGGGAGTTACAATGAGCAGTTCTTC.